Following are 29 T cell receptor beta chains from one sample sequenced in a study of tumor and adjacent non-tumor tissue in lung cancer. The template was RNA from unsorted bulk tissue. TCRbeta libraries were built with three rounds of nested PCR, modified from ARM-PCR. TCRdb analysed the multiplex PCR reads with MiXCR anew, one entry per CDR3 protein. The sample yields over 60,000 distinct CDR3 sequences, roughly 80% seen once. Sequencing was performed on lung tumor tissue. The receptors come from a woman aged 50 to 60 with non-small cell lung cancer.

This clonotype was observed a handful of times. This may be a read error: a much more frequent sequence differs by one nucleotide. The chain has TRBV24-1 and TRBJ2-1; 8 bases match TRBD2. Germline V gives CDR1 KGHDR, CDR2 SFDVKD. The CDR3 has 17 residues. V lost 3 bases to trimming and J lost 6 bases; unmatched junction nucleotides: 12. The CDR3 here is CATSDLGLEGGGNEQFF. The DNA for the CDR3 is TGTGCCACCAGTGATCTGGGACTAGAGGGAGGGGGCAATGAGCAGTTCTTC.

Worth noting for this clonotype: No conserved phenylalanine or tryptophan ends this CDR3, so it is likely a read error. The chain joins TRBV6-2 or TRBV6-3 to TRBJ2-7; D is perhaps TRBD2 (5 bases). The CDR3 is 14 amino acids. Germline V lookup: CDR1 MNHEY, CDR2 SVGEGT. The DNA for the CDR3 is TGTGCCAGCCGTTACGGGCGGGTCCGCAGCGAGCAGTACTAC. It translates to CASRYGRVRSEQYY.

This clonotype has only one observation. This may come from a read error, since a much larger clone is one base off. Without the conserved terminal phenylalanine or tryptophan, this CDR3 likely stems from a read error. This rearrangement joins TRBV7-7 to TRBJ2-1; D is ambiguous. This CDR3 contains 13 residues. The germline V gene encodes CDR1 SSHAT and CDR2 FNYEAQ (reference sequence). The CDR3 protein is CASSLGHYNEQFL. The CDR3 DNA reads TGTGCTAGCAGCTTAGGGCACTACAATGAGCAGTTCCTC.

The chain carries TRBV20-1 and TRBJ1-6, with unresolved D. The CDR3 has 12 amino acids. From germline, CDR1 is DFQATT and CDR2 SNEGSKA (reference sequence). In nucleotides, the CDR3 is TGCAATGCCCACAATGGGAACCCTTTCTTTCACTTT. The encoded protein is CNAHNGNPFFHF.

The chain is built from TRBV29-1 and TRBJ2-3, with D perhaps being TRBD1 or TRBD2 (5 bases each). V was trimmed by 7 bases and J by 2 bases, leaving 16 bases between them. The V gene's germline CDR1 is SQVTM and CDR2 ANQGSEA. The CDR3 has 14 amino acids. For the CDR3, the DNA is TGCAGCGATGCTGGGGGTCTGTCCACAGATACGCAGTATTTT. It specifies CSDAGGLSTDTQYF.

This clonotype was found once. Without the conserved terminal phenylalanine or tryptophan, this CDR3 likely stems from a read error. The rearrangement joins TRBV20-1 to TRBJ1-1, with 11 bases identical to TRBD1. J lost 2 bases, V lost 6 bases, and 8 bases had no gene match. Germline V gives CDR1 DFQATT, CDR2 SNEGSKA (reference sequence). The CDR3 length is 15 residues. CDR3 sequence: CSAKDRGHGNTEAFL. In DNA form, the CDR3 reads TGCAGTGCAAAGGACAGGGGGCATGGTAACACTGAAGCTTTCTTA.

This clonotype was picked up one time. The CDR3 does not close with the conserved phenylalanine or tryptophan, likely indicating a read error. The CDR3 DNA sequence: TGCGGCGTCTTGACTGACTCTGGAAACACCATATATTTA. This encodes CGVLTDSGNTIYL. The chain joins TRBV29-1 to TRBJ1-3; D remains unclear. The CDR3 totals 13 residues. Germline CDR1 is SQVTM and CDR2 is ANQGSEA.

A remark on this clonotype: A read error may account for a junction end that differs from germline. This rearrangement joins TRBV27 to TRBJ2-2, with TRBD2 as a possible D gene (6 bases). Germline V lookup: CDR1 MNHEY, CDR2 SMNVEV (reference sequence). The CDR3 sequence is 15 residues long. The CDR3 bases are TGTGCCAGCAGTATGAGCGGGTCGAACACTGGGGAGCTGTTTTTT. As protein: CASSMSGSNTGELFF.

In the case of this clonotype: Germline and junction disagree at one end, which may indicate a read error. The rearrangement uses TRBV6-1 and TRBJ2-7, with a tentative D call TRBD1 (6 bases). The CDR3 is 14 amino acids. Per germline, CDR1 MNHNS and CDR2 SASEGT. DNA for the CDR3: TGTGCAAGCAGTGAAGGGCCAGGGGCCAGAGAACAGTACTTC. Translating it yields CASSEGPGAREQYF.

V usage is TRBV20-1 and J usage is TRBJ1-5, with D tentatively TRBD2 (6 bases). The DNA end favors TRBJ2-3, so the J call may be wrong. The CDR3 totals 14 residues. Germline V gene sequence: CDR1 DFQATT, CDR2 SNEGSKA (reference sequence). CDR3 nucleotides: TGCAGTACTGGACAAGGGACTTCGGGGCAGCCCCAGTATTTT. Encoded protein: CSTGQGTSGQPQYF.

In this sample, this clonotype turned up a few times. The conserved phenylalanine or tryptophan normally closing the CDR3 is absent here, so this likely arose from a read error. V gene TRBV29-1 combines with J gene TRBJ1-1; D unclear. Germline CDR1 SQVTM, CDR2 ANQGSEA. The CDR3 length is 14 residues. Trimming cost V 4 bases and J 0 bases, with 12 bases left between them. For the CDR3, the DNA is TGCAGCGTTGCAAACACCGTCATGAACACTGAAGCTTTCTTA. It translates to CSVANTVMNTEAFL.

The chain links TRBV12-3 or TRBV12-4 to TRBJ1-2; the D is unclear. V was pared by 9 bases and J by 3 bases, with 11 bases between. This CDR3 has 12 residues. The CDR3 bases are TGTGCCAGTAGGCAGAGGTACTATGGCTACACCTTC. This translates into CASRQRYYGYTF.

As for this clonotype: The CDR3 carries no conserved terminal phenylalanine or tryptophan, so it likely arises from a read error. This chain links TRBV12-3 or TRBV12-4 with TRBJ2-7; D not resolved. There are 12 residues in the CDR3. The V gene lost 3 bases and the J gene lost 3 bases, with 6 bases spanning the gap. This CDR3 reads CASSFLGYEQYY. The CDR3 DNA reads TGTGCCAGCAGTTTTTTGGGCTACGAGCAGTACTAT.

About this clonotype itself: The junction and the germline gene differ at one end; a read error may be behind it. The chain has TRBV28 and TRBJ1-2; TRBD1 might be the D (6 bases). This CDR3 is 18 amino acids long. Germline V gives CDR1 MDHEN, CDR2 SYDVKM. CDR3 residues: CASSFPSGGRGLRYGCTF. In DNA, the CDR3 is TGTGCCAGCAGTTTCCCCTCCGGCGGGCGGGGGCTGCGCTATGGCTGCACCTTC.

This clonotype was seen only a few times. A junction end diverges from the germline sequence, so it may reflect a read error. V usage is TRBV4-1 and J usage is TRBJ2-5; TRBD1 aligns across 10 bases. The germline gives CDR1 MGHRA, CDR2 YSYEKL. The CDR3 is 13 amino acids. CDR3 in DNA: TGCGCCAGCGGACAGGGGGATTCAGAGACCCAATACTTC. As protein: CASGQGDSETQYF.

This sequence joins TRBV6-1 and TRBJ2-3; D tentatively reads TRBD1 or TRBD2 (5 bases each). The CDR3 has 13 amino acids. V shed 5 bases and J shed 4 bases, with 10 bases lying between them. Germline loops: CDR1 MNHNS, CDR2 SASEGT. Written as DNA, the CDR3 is TGTGCCAGCAGTCGGGGCAATGCAGATACGCAGTATTTT. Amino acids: CASSRGNADTQYF.

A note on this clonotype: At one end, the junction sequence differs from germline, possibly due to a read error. The DNA of the CDR3 is TGCAGTGCCCAAAAGAGGGCCATTTTGAGCTCCTACAATGAGCAGCTCTTC. Translation gives CSAQKRAILSSYNEQLF. V gene TRBV20-1 combines with J gene TRBJ2-1, with D possibly matching TRBD2 (5 bases). The CDR3 sequence is 17 residues long. Germline lookup yields CDR1 DFQATT and CDR2 SNEGSKA (reference sequence).

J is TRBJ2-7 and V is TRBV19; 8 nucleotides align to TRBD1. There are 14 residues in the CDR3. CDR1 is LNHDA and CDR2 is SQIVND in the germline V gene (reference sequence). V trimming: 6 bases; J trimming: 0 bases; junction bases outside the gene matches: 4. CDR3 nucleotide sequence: TGTGCCAGTAGACAGGACAGGGCCTCCTACGAGCAGTACTTC. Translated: CASRQDRASYEQYF.

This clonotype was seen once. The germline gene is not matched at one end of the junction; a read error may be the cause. The CDR3 is CANSFEILSTDTQYF. The CDR3 nucleotides are TGTGCCAACAGTTTTGAGATACTAAGCACAGATACGCAGTATTTT. The rearrangement joins TRBV12-3 or TRBV12-4 to TRBJ2-3, with D hard to call. The CDR3 is 15 amino acids.

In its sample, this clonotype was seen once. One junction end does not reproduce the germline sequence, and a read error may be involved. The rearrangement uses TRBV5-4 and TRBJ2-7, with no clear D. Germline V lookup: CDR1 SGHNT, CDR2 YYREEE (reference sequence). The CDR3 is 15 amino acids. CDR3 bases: TGTGCCAGCAGCTTGGCCACTTGCGGACCCTACAAGCAGTACTTC. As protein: CASSLATCGPYKQYF.

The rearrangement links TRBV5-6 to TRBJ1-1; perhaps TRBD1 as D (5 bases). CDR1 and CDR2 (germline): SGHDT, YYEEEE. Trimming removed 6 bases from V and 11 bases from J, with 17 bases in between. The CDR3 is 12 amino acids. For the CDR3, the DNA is TGTGCCAGCAACCTCGACAGCGCCACTGCTTTCTTT. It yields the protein CASNLDSATAFF.

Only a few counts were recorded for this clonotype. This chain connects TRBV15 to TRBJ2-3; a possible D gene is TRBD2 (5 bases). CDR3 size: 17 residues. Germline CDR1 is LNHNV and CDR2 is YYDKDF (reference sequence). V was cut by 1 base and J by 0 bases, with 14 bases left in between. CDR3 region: CATSRVRRATSTDTQYF. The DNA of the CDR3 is TGTGCCACCAGCAGAGTCCGGCGGGCAACTAGCACAGATACGCAGTATTTT. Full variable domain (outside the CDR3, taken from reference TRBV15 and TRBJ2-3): DAMVIQNPRYQVTQFGKPVTLSCSQTLNHNVMYWYQQKSSQAPKLLFHYYDKDFNNEADTPDNFQSRRPNTSFCFLDIRSPGLGDTAMYLCATSRVRRATSTDTQYFGPGTRLTVL.

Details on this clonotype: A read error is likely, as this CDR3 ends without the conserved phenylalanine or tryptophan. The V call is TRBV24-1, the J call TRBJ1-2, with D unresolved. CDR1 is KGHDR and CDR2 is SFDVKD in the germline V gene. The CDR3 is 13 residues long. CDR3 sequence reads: CTTSDFRDYGYTL. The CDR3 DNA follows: TGTACCACCAGTGATTTCCGGGACTATGGCTACACCCTC.

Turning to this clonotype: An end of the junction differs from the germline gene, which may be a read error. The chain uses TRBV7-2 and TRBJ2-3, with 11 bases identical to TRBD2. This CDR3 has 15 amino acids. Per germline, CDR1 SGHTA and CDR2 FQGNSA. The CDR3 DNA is TGTGTCAGCAACTTATTGGTAGCGGGAGGGGTTTCGCAGTTTTTT. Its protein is CVSNLLVAGGVSQFF.

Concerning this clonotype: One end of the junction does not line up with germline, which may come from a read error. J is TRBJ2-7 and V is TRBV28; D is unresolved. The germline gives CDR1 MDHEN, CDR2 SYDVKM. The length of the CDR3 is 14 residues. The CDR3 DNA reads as TGTGCCAGTAGTTTTTGGGATCGGTCCTATGACCAGTACTTC. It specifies CASSFWDRSYDQYF.

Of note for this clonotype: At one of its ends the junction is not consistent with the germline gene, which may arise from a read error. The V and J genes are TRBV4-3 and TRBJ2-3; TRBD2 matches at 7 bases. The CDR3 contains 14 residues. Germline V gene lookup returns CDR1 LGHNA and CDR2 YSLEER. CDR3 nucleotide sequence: TGCGCCAGCAGCCTCTTGACTAGCACAGGTACGCAGTATTTT. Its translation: CASSLLTSTGTQYF.

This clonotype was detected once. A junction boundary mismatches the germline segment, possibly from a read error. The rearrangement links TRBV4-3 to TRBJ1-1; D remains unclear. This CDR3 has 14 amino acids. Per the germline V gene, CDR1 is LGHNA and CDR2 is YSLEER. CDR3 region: CASGQDTAANKAFF. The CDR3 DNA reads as TGCGCCAGCGGCCAAGATACGGCAGCTAATAAAGCTTTCTTT.

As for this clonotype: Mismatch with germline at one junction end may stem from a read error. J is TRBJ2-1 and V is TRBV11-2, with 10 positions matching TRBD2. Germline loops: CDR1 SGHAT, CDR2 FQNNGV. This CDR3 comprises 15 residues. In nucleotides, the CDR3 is TGTGCCATCAGCTTTATAGCGGGAGGAAACAATGACCAGTTCTTC. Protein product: CAISFIAGGNNDQFF.

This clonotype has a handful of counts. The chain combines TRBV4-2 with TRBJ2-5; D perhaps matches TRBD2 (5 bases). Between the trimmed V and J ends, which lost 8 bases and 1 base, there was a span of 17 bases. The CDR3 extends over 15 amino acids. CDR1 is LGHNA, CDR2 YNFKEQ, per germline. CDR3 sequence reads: CASCKDRERQETQYF. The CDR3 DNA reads TGTGCCAGCTGCAAGGATAGGGAGCGCCAAGAGACCCAGTACTTC.